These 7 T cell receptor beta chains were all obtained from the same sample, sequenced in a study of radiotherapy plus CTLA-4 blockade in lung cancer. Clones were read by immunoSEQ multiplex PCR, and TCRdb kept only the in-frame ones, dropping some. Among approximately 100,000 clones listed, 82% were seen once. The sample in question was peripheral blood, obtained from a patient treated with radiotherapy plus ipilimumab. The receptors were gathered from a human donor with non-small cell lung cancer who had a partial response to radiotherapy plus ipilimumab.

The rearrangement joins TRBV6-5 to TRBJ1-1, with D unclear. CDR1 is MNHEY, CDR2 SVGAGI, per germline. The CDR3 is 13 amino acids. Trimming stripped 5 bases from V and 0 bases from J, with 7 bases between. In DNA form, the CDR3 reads TGTGCCAGCAGTGCCGGGATGAACACTGAAGCTTTCTTT. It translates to CASSAGMNTEAFF.

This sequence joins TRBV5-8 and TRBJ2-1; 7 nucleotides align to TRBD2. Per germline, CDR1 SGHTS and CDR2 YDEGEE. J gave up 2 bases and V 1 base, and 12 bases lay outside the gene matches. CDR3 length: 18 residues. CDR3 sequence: CASSLTWGEGSPYNEQFF. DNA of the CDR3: TGTGCCAGCAGCTTGACCTGGGGGGAGGGTTCACCCTACAATGAGCAGTTCTTC.

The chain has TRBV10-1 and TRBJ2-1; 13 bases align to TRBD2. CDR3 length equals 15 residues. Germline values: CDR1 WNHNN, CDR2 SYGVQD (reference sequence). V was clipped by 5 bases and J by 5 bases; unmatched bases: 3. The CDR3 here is CASSPGTSGNNEQFF. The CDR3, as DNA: TGCGCCAGCAGTCCCGGGACTAGCGGGAACAATGAGCAGTTCTTC.

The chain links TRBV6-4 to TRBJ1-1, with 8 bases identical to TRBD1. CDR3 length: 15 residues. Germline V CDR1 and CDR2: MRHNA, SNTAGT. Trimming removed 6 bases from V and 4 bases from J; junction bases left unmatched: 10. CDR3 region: CASRREDRETTEAFF. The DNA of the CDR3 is TGTGCCAGCAGAAGAGAGGACAGGGAGACCACTGAAGCTTTCTTT.

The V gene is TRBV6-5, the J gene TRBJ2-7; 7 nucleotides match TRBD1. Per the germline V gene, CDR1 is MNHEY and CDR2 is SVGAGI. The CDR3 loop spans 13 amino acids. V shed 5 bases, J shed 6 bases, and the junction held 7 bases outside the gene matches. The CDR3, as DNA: TGTGCCAGCAGTGTTAGGGGGCTCGGCGAGCAGTACTTC. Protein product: CASSVRGLGEQYF.

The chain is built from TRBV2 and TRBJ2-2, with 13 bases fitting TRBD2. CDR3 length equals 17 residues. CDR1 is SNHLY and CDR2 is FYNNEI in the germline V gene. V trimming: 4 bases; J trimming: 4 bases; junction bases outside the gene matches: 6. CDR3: CASSGTSGSIFTGELFF. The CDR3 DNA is TGTGCCAGCAGTGGGACTAGCGGGAGCATTTTCACCGGGGAGCTGTTTTTT.

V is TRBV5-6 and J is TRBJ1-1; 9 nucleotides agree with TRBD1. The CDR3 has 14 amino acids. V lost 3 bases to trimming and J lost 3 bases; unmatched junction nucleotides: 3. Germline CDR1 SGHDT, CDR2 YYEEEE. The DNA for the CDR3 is TGTGCCAGCAGCTACCGGGACAGGGACACTGAAGCTTTCTTT. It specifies CASSYRDRDTEAFF.